Listed here are 30 T cell receptor beta chains from one sample, sequenced in a study of T-cell memory formation after mild COVID-19 (dated by TCRdb to about 2021). Library creation used 5' RACE. Sequencing relied on an Illumina NovaSeq 6000. TCRdb reworked the public reads: Q25 trimming with fastp, MiXCR clone assembly, productive beta chains retained. Under each unique CDR3 protein, matching rows form one entry showing the most common genes and DNA. The sample has roughly 500,000 distinct CDR3 sequences on record, 20% of them singletons. The ten largest clonotypes hold around 12% of the sample. The sample was PBMCs or a T cell subset sorted from them (not recorded which). The source is an adult woman who had mild COVID-19 (a few samples of this study predate the infection). The sample titles of this study are shuffled in the database, so cell type and time point are left out; the donor was told from shared clones.

This chain connects TRBV6-6 to TRBJ2-7; TRBD2 might be the D (5 bases). Trimming pared 5 bases from V and 3 bases from J, leaving 8 bases between. CDR1 and CDR2 (germline): MNHNY, SVGAGI (reference sequence). There are 12 residues in the CDR3. The CDR3 sequence: CASSAGDYEQYF. In DNA, the CDR3 is TGTGCCAGCAGTGCCGGGGACTACGAGCAGTACTTC.

This chain uses TRBV6-2 or TRBV6-3 with TRBJ2-1; 10 nucleotides line up with TRBD2. V was pared by 8 bases and J by 2 bases, with 6 bases of the junction left unmatched. Germline values: CDR1 MNHEY, CDR2 SVGEGT. The CDR3 is 15 residues long. CDR3 bases: TGTGCCAGCGGCCCTCTAGCGGGGGCCTACAATGAGCAGTTCTTC. Protein sequence: CASGPLAGAYNEQFF.

This clonotype turned up a few times. This chain uses TRBV7-8 with TRBJ2-3; TRBD1 aligns across 7 bases. Germline V gene lookup returns CDR1 SGHVS and CDR2 FQNEAQ. This CDR3 comprises 18 residues. With V trimmed by 1 base and J by 7 bases, 17 bases remained unmatched. The CDR3 DNA is TGTGCCAGCAGCTTAGAGTACGGATCCGGGACAGACCATTATACGCAGTATTTT. Translated, it gives CASSLEYGSGTDHYTQYF.

This clonotype has just a few counts. The chain is built from TRBV28 and TRBJ1-1; D not resolved. V lost 3 bases and J 10 bases, leaving 9 bases between the germline ends. Per the germline V gene, CDR1 is MDHEN and CDR2 is SYDVKM. This CDR3 has 11 residues. The CDR3 DNA sequence: TGTGCCAGCAGTTTTCTTGGCGTAGCTTTCTTT. This gives the protein CASSFLGVAFF. Full variable domain (remainder filled in from reference TRBV28 and TRBJ1-1): DVKVTQSSRYLVKRTGEKVFLECVQDMDHENMFWYRQDPGLGLRLIYFSYDVKMKEKGDIPEGYSVSREKKERFSLILESASTNQTSMYLCASSFLGVAFFGQGTRLTVV.

A few counts support this clonotype. This chain links TRBV7-8 with TRBJ2-1, with TRBD2 matching 7 bases. CDR3 length equals 17 residues. Per the germline V gene, CDR1 is SGHVS and CDR2 is FQNEAQ. The V gene end was trimmed by 1 base and the J gene end by 0 bases; junction bases not matched to a gene: 6. The CDR3 protein is CASSLVGGSVSYNEQFF. Here the CDR3 DNA reads TGTGCCAGCAGCTTAGTGGGAGGGAGTGTCTCCTACAATGAGCAGTTCTTC.

Many counts were recorded for this clonotype. This chain uses TRBV2 with TRBJ2-2; 10 nucleotides align to TRBD1. J lost 6 bases, V lost 5 bases, and 3 bases had no gene match. This CDR3 is built from 14 residues. CDR1 is SNHLY, CDR2 FYNNEI, per germline. The CDR3 region is CASSPGQGSGELFF. The DNA of the CDR3 is TGTGCCAGCAGTCCGGGACAGGGGTCCGGGGAGCTGTTTTTT.

V is TRBV7-3 and J is TRBJ2-3; D possibly uses TRBD1 or TRBD2 (5 bases each). Germline values: CDR1 SGHTA, CDR2 FQGTGA. V gave up 5 bases and J gave up 4 bases, with 16 bases separating them. This CDR3 is 15 amino acids long. As DNA, the CDR3 is TGTGCCAGCAGCACCCACGGGACCCCGCCAGATACGCAGTATTTT. It encodes CASSTHGTPPDTQYF.

The chain joins TRBV24-1 to TRBJ1-5; D perhaps matches TRBD1 (6 bases). V dropped 2 bases and J dropped 4 bases, with 14 bases sitting between them. Germline CDR1 and CDR2: KGHDR and SFDVKD. The CDR3 spans 16 residues. The CDR3 DNA reads TGTGCCACCAGTGATTCCGGGGGGCGGTTTAATCAGCCCCAGCATTTT. Translating it yields CATSDSGGRFNQPQHF.

CDR3 loop: CASSAPGPPGYGYTF. The CDR3 DNA reads as TGTGCCAGCAGTGCACCGGGACCCCCGGGGTATGGCTACACCTTC. The J gene is TRBJ1-2, the V gene TRBV25-1; D is possibly TRBD1 (5 bases). The germline CDR1 and CDR2 sequences are MGHDK and SYGVNS. The CDR3 spans 15 residues. The ends were cut back, 4 bases at V and 5 bases at J, with 17 bases in the middle.

The chain couples TRBV11-3 to TRBJ2-3; 9 bases line up with TRBD1. V gave up 4 bases and J gave up 4 bases; unmatched junction bases: 6. This CDR3 is 15 amino acids long. From germline, CDR1 is SGHNT and CDR2 YENEEA. The CDR3 sequence is CASSSGQGNADTQYF. CDR3 in DNA: TGTGCCAGCAGCTCTGGACAGGGGAACGCAGATACGCAGTATTTT.

This clonotype was recorded a few times. V and J are TRBV20-1 and TRBJ2-2; the D is unclear. The CDR3 is 15 residues long. CDR1 is DFQATT and CDR2 is SNEGSKA in the germline V gene (reference sequence). V lost 4 bases and J 1 base, leaving 13 bases between the germline ends. The chain's CDR3 is CSATPDGLNTGELFF. CDR3 sequence (DNA): TGCAGTGCTACCCCGGACGGATTGAACACCGGGGAGCTGTTTTTT.

This clonotype was seen only a few times. The gene calls are TRBV7-2 and TRBJ2-2, with D unclear. The CDR3 totals 13 residues. V was trimmed by 4 bases and J by 7 bases, leaving 10 bases between them. Germline lookup yields CDR1 SGHTA and CDR2 FQGNSA. CDR3 loop: CASSSGPLGELFF. The CDR3, as DNA: TGTGCCAGCAGCTCCGGACCTCTCGGGGAGCTGTTTTTT.

The chain recombines TRBV7-2 with TRBJ2-1, with D possibly being TRBD2 (5 bases). Trimming left V 3 bases short and J 3 bases short, with 9 bases between. This CDR3 has 14 amino acids. In germline, CDR1 is SGHTA, CDR2 FQGNSA. The CDR3 sequence: CASSFTRDYNEQFF. CDR3 sequence (DNA): TGTGCCAGCAGCTTCACACGGGACTACAATGAGCAGTTCTTC.

The CDR3 is CAISEGQGLTYEQYF. In DNA, the CDR3 is TGTGCCATCAGTGAGGGGCAGGGATTAACCTACGAGCAGTACTTC. V and J are TRBV10-3 and TRBJ2-7; TRBD1 might be the D (5 bases). Trimming took off 2 bases at V and 2 bases at J, with 13 bases between the two ends. Germline V CDR1 and CDR2: ENHRY, SYGVKD. This CDR3 spans 15 amino acids.

J is TRBJ1-5 and V is TRBV4-1; no reliable D call. The CDR3 consists of 16 residues. Germline lookup yields CDR1 MGHRA and CDR2 YSYEKL. The germline V and J ends were trimmed by 2 bases and 3 bases, with 14 bases remaining between them. For the CDR3, the DNA is TGCGCCAGCAGCCAAAGTCCGCCAGTTATCAATCAGCCCCAGCATTTT. Protein sequence: CASSQSPPVINQPQHF.

The rearrangement uses TRBV7-6 and TRBJ1-3, with D maybe TRBD1 (5 bases). The CDR3 is 18 residues long. CDR1 is SGHVS and CDR2 is FNYEAQ in the germline V gene. Trimming removed 1 base at V and 0 bases at J, with 16 bases between. CDR3 nucleotides: TGTGCCAGCAGCTTAGGGGGCTTTCCCCCTAGCTCTGGAAACACCATATATTTT. Amino acids: CASSLGGFPPSSGNTIYF.

The CDR3 DNA reads as TGCGCCAGCGGGAGAACCCTGGGAGAGACCCAGTACTTC. It specifies CASGRTLGETQYF. This chain joins TRBV4-1 and TRBJ2-5, with D perhaps matching TRBD2 (5 bases). V was shortened by 8 bases and J by 4 bases, with 14 bases between the two germline ends. Germline assignment: CDR1 MGHRA and CDR2 YSYEKL. The CDR3 consists of 13 residues.

This clonotype was seen only a few times. The rearrangement joins TRBV6-1 to TRBJ2-2, with 8 bases identical to TRBD1. Germline V lookup: CDR1 MNHNS, CDR2 SASEGT. CDR3 length: 14 residues. V gave up 5 bases and J gave up 4 bases; unmatched junction bases: 3. Written as DNA, the CDR3 is TGTGCCAGCAGTCGACAGGGGACCACCGGGGAGCTGTTTTTT. Amino acids: CASSRQGTTGELFF.

The CDR3: CASSYVGGGGQPQHF. The CDR3 bases are TGTGCCAGCAGTTACGTCGGTGGCGGGGGTCAGCCCCAGCATTTT. V and J are TRBV6-6 and TRBJ1-5; the D gene is possibly TRBD1 (5 bases). This CDR3 comprises 15 residues. The V gene lost 2 bases and the J gene lost 6 bases, with 14 bases spanning the gap. In germline, CDR1 is MNHNY, CDR2 SVGAGI (reference sequence).

In its sample, this clonotype was seen many times. The chain carries TRBV15 and TRBJ2-7; the D is unclear. Germline CDR1 and CDR2: LNHNV and YYDKDF (reference sequence). V was cut by 1 base and J by 6 bases, with 7 bases left in between. The CDR3 consists of 12 residues. CDR3 coding DNA: TGTGCCACCAGCAGAGGGGTAAGCGAGCAGTACTTC. It codes for CATSRGVSEQYF. Supplemented by reference TRBV15 and TRBJ2-7, the full variable domain reads DAMVIQNPRYQVTQFGKPVTLSCSQTLNHNVMYWYQQKSSQAPKLLFHYYDKDFNNEADTPDNFQSRRPNTSFCFLDIRSPGLGDTAMYLCATSRGVSEQYFGPGTRLTVT.

This clonotype was recorded a few times. This CDR3 reads CASSVGDGTSQETQYF. DNA of the CDR3: TGTGCCAGCAGCGTAGGAGATGGGACATCCCAAGAGACCCAGTACTTC. The chain joins TRBV9 to TRBJ2-5; possibly TRBD1 for D (6 bases). In germline, CDR1 is SGDLS, CDR2 YYNGEE. V dropped 0 bases and J dropped 1 base, with 13 bases sitting between them. CDR3 length: 16 residues.

This clonotype was counted only a few times. The chain couples TRBV19 to TRBJ2-5, with D perhaps TRBD2 (5 bases). CDR1 and CDR2 from the germline V gene are LNHDA and SQIVND (reference sequence). V was cut by 3 bases and J by 2 bases, with 16 bases left in between. This CDR3 is built from 16 residues. Written as DNA, the CDR3 is TGTGCCAGTAGTATGAGGGCGACCGCGCAGCAAGAGACCCAGTACTTC. Amino acids: CASSMRATAQQETQYF.

The chain uses TRBV30 and TRBJ2-7, with a tentative D call TRBD2 (5 bases). Per germline, CDR1 GTSNPN and CDR2 SVGIG (reference sequence). Trimming stripped 3 bases from V and 3 bases from J, with 12 bases between. The length of the CDR3 is 13 residues. CDR3 sequence (DNA): TGTGCCTGGAGCTCTAGCAGTTTCTACGAGCAGTACTTC. This encodes CAWSSSSFYEQYF. The variable domain in full, completed from reference TRBV30 and TRBJ2-7, reads SQTIHQWPATLVQPVGSPLSLECTVEGTSNPNLYWYRQAAGRGLQLLFYSVGIGQISSEVPQNLSASRPQDRQFILSSKKLLLSDSGFYLCAWSSSSFYEQYFGPGTRLTVT.

The CDR3: CATSDLWGNEQFF. CDR3 sequence (DNA): TGTGCCACCAGTGATTTGTGGGGAAATGAGCAGTTCTTC. The chain joins TRBV24-1 to TRBJ2-1, with D uncertain. CDR1 is KGHDR and CDR2 is SFDVKD in the germline V gene. V was trimmed by 0 bases and J by 7 bases, leaving 6 bases between them. This CDR3 region has 13 residues.

The sample holds a few counts of this clonotype. This chain links TRBV5-1 with TRBJ2-5, with 8 bases lining up with TRBD1. Germline trimming cut 4 bases from V and 5 bases from J; bases unmatched to any gene: 10. This CDR3 is built from 15 residues. The germline gives CDR1 SGHRS, CDR2 YFSETQ. The CDR3 DNA sequence: TGCGCCAGCAGCCCGGCGGGACAGGTCATGGAGACCCAGTACTTC. Its translation: CASSPAGQVMETQYF.

This clonotype was counted only a few times. This rearrangement joins TRBV25-1 to TRBJ2-3; 8 bases are a match to TRBD2. The CDR3 loop spans 19 amino acids. The germline V gene encodes CDR1 MGHDK and CDR2 SYGVNS. The ends lost 3 bases at V and 2 bases at J; junction bases unmatched: 16. Written as DNA, the CDR3 is TGTGCCAGCAGTGATAGGAAGGGTATAGCGGGGCCCTCCACAGATACGCAGTATTTT. The encoded protein is CASSDRKGIAGPSTDTQYF.

This clonotype was recorded a few times. The V call is TRBV6-1, the J call TRBJ1-5; D may be TRBD1 (6 bases). Germline lookup yields CDR1 MNHNS and CDR2 SASEGT. This CDR3 spans 15 amino acids. With 8 bases removed from V and 6 bases from J, the gap between germline ends came to 20 bases. The CDR3 spells CASGTNYMAVQPQHF. The CDR3 DNA reads TGTGCCAGCGGGACAAACTACATGGCGGTTCAGCCCCAGCATTTT.

This clonotype was observed a few times. CDR3 nucleotide sequence: TGTGCCAGCAGTAGGAACGGACTAGCGGGAGGCAGTGAGCAGTTCTTC. Amino acids: CASSRNGLAGGSEQFF. V usage is TRBV6-4 and J usage is TRBJ2-1; 14 nucleotides agree with TRBD2. The germline V gene has CDR1 MRHNA and CDR2 SNTAGT. The V gene end was trimmed by 5 bases and the J gene end by 9 bases; junction bases not matched to a gene: 9. The CDR3 loop spans 16 amino acids.

This clonotype was detected only a few times. The genes are TRBV7-9 and TRBJ2-6; D possibly matches TRBD1 or TRBD2 (5 bases each). This CDR3 has 17 residues. The V gene's germline CDR1 is SEHNR and CDR2 FQNEAQ (reference sequence). The V end was cut by 2 bases, the J end by 1 base, with 12 bases between. CDR3 bases: TGTGCCAGCAGCTTATCCCGGGGCGTATCTGGGGCCAACGTCCTGACTTTC. This codes for CASSLSRGVSGANVLTF.

This clonotype appeared a few times. The J gene is TRBJ2-4, the V gene TRBV29-1; D ambiguous. This CDR3 contains 14 residues. Trimming took off 0 bases at V and 0 bases at J, with 6 bases between the two ends. Germline values: CDR1 SQVTM, CDR2 ANQGSEA. The CDR3 DNA reads as TGCAGCGTTGAAGACAGACTAGCCAAAAACATTCAGTACTTC. Translated, it gives CSVEDRLAKNIQYF.